Described below is a single T cell receptor beta chain sequence and its context. Only in-frame clones appear in the TCRdb table, and some are missing; sequencing was by immunoSEQ multiplex PCR. The sample has about 8,900 clones; approximately 74% are singletons. The CDR3 length is 14 residues. CDR1 is MNHEY, CDR2 SVGAGI, per germline. V lost 6 bases, J lost 2 bases, and 7 bases stayed unmatched. This sample stems from a study of tumor-infiltrating lymphocytes in localized non-small cell lung cancer. This sequence originates from a human donor with non-small cell lung cancer. The sequenced material came from uninvolved lung tissue not adjacent to the tumor. V is TRBV6-5 and J is TRBJ2-7; TRBD1 matches at 7 bases. CDR3 sequence reads: CASSRDSRTYEQYF. The CDR3 coding sequence is TGTGCCAGCAGCCGGGACAGCCGAACCTACGAGCAGTACTTC.